The next 20 T cell receptor beta chains were all read from a single sample in a study of CD8+ T cells in alopecia areata. Extraction of RNA preceded its reverse transcription into cDNA, which served as the sequencing template. Profiled with immunoSEQ multiplex PCR; TCRdb holds only in-frame clones, not every one. The sample has about 200,000 clones, around 64% seen once. Treatment denoted: oral pan-JAK inhibitor, 5-10 mg twice daily. The source was CD4+ T cells sorted from blood, collected at approximately week 49, from a patient treated with tofacitinib. These receptors all come from a human donor with alopecia areata.

The chain combines TRBV7-2 with TRBJ2-3; no firm D call. The CDR3 is 12 amino acids. The V end lost 6 bases, the J end lost 3 bases, and 7 bases lay between the germline ends. CDR1 SGHTA and CDR2 FQGNSA come from the germline V gene. This CDR3 reads CASRLTTDTQYF. CDR3 bases: TGTGCCAGCAGACTCACTACAGATACGCAGTATTTT. The complete variable domain, with remaining parts taken from reference TRBV7-2 and TRBJ2-3, reads GAGVSQSPSNKVTEKGKDVELRCDPISGHTALYWYRQSLGQGLEFLIYFQGNSAPDKSGLPSDRFSAERTGGSVSTLTIQRTQQEDSAVYLCASRLTTDTQYFGPGTRLTVL.

The J gene is TRBJ2-6, the V gene TRBV28; no clear D gene. This CDR3 has 18 amino acids. Per germline, CDR1 MDHEN and CDR2 SYDVKM. Trimming took off 5 bases at V and 0 bases at J, with 17 bases between the two ends. The CDR3 reads CASSPLVARLSGANVLTF. The CDR3 nucleotides are TGTGCCAGCAGTCCCTTGGTGGCTCGTCTCTCTGGGGCCAACGTCCTGACTTTC.

This clone was found a few times. The V call is TRBV14, the J call TRBJ2-6; D perhaps matches TRBD1 (6 bases). The germline V gene encodes CDR1 SGHDN and CDR2 FVKESK. Trimming left V 4 bases short and J 12 bases short, with 10 bases between. The CDR3 runs 12 residues. CDR3 in amino acids: CASSLSTGVLTF. The CDR3 DNA follows: TGTGCCAGCAGCCTTTCGACAGGCGTCCTGACTTTC.

This clone has only a few counts. The chain combines TRBV29-1 with TRBJ1-2; 7 nucleotides agree with TRBD1. Trimming took 7 bases from V and 3 from J; bases not matched to a gene: 17. Germline V gene sequence: CDR1 SQVTM, CDR2 ANQGSEA. CDR3 length: 16 amino acids. The CDR3 reads CSALDRGLSRDYGYTF. CDR3 nucleotides: TGCAGCGCTTTGGATAGGGGGCTCAGTCGGGACTATGGCTACACCTTC.

This clone was picked up many times. V and J are TRBV12-5 and TRBJ2-1; no firm D call. V was shortened by 6 bases and J by 0 bases, with 12 bases between the two germline ends. The CDR3 consists of 15 residues. CDR1 is LGHNT, CDR2 FRNRAP, per germline. The CDR3, as DNA: TGTGCTAGTGGACCTGGTCAGAGCTCCTACAATGAGCAGTTCTTC. Protein: CASGPGQSSYNEQFF.

The genes are TRBV29-1 and TRBJ1-4; TRBD1 matches at 9 bases. Germline trimming cut 6 bases from V and 8 bases from J; bases unmatched to any gene: 1. This CDR3 is built from 11 residues. Germline CDR1 is SQVTM and CDR2 is ANQGSEA. Written as DNA, the CDR3 is TGCAGCGTGGGACAGGGAGAAAAACTGTTTTTT. This codes for CSVGQGEKLFF.

This clone was observed a handful of times. This chain connects TRBV7-2 to TRBJ1-1; possibly TRBD1 for D (6 bases). The CDR3 is 16 amino acids. Germline values: CDR1 SGHTA, CDR2 FQGNSA. V was trimmed by 5 bases and J by 1 base, leaving 17 bases between them. The CDR3 DNA sequence: TGTGCCAGCAGCCTACCATTGGGACACCCGAACACTGAAGCTTTCTTT. It translates to CASSLPLGHPNTEAFF.

This clone was observed a few times. The chain is built from TRBV7-2 and TRBJ2-1; a possible D gene is TRBD1 (6 bases). The CDR3 has 14 amino acids. V lost 5 bases and J lost 16, with 24 bases in between. In germline, CDR1 is SGHTA, CDR2 FQGNSA. The chain's CDR3 is CASSTNHRVPGGFF. DNA for the CDR3: TGTGCCAGCAGCACCAACCACAGGGTACCAGGAGGTTTCTTC.

The table lists this clone with a few counts. The gene calls are TRBV11-2 and TRBJ2-1; 7 positions agree with TRBD2. The germline gives CDR1 SGHAT, CDR2 FQNNGV. The V and J ends lost 3 bases and 5 bases, in that order; junction bases with no gene match: 7. This CDR3 spans 15 amino acids. CDR3 nucleotides: TGTGCCAGCAGCTTTCTCAGACTAGCTAACAATGAGCAGTTCTTC. This encodes CASSFLRLANNEQFF.

This rearrangement joins TRBV7-2 to TRBJ2-2; unclear D gene. CDR1 and CDR2 (germline): SGHTA, FQGNSA. Trimming shortened V by 5 bases and J by 6 bases, and 7 bases separated the two germline ends. This CDR3 contains 12 residues. CDR3 protein: CASSPYAGELFF. The CDR3 nucleotides are TGTGCCAGCAGCCCATACGCCGGGGAGCTGTTTTTT.

The V gene is TRBV29-1, the J gene TRBJ2-7, with D perhaps assigned TRBD1 or TRBD2 (5 bases each). From germline, CDR1 is SQVTM and CDR2 ANQGSEA. Trimming shortened V by 7 bases and J by 5 bases, and 15 bases separated the two germline ends. This CDR3 spans 12 amino acids. The DNA of the CDR3 is TGCAGCGCCAGGGACGAGGGGAACGAGCAGTACTTC. Translation gives CSARDEGNEQYF.

A few counts support this clone. V and J are TRBV29-1 and TRBJ2-7; D unclear. Trimming pared 4 bases from V and 4 bases from J, leaving 8 bases between. Per the germline V gene, CDR1 is SQVTM and CDR2 is ANQGSEA. The CDR3 has 11 amino acids. Here the CDR3 DNA reads TGCAGCGTTGTGACCCTTTACGAGCAGTACTTC. This encodes CSVVTLYEQYF.

The chain combines TRBV6-5 with TRBJ1-2; D call uncertain. Trimming removed 6 bases at V and 2 bases at J, with 10 bases between. The CDR3 contains 13 residues. CDR1 MNHEY and CDR2 SVGAGI come from the germline V gene. CDR3 bases: TGTGCCAGCAGGGTGGACGGAAACTATGGCTACACCTTC. Its protein product is CASRVDGNYGYTF.

The genes are TRBV30 and TRBJ1-2; D remains unclear. CDR3 length: 14 residues. Germline V CDR1 and CDR2: GTSNPN, SVGIG (reference sequence). V was shortened by 1 base and J by 1 base, with 10 bases between the two germline ends. The CDR3 nucleotides are TGTGCCTGGAGTGCCGGGCCTTTTAACTATGGCTACACCTTC. This sequence encodes CAWSAGPFNYGYTF.

This clone has only one observation. The rearrangement joins TRBV6-5 to TRBJ2-3; no clear D. With 6 bases removed from V and 5 bases from J, the gap between germline ends came to 9 bases. The CDR3 extends over 12 amino acids. Germline-derived CDR1 and CDR2 are MNHEY and SVGAGI. The CDR3 DNA follows: TGTGCCAGCAGGAGGAACGGAGATACGCAGTATTTT. Translated: CASRRNGDTQYF.

The chain combines TRBV25-1 with TRBJ2-3; 8 bases fit TRBD1. This CDR3 comprises 15 residues. Trimming at V came to 3 bases and at J to 2 bases, leaving 4 bases not matched to a gene. The germline V gene has CDR1 MGHDK and CDR2 SYGVNS. CDR3 in amino acids: CASSDPGQVTDTQYF. The CDR3 nucleotides are TGTGCCAGCAGTGATCCGGGACAGGTCACAGATACGCAGTATTTT.

The V call is TRBV4-2, the J call TRBJ1-5; D possibly corresponds to TRBD1 (5 bases). Germline CDR1 reads LGHNA; CDR2 reads YNFKEQ. Trimming took off 2 bases at V and 0 bases at J, with 14 bases between the two ends. This CDR3 region has 17 residues. The CDR3 loop reads CASSQLGTGNSNQPQHF. The CDR3 DNA is TGTGCCAGCAGCCAATTGGGGACCGGGAATAGCAATCAGCCCCAGCATTTT.

V is TRBV25-1 and J is TRBJ2-5; weak D call: TRBD1 (5 bases). The V end was cut by 8 bases, the J end by 5 bases, with 27 bases between. This CDR3 region has 17 residues. Germline V gene sequence: CDR1 MGHDK, CDR2 SYGVNS. CDR3 in amino acids: CASVGPRTDNLRETQYF. In DNA, the CDR3 is TGTGCCAGCGTAGGTCCGCGGACGGACAACCTCCGCGAGACCCAGTACTTC.

The CDR3 here is CAWRGAYEQYF. The DNA for the CDR3 is TGTGCCTGGAGGGGAGCCTACGAGCAGTACTTC. The V call is TRBV30, the J call TRBJ2-7; weak D call: TRBD2 (5 bases). Germline V gene lookup returns CDR1 GTSNPN and CDR2 SVGIG (reference sequence). Trimming removed 3 bases at V and 2 bases at J, with 5 bases between. The CDR3 runs 11 residues.

The chain employs TRBV7-2 and TRBJ2-1, with D possibly TRBD1 on 5 matching bases. Between the trimmed V and J ends, which lost 5 bases and 3 bases, there was a span of 11 bases. This CDR3 has 14 amino acids. CDR1 SGHTA and CDR2 FQGNSA come from the germline V gene. The CDR3 is CASSVTTVYNEQFF. CDR3 DNA sequence: TGTGCCAGCAGCGTAACGACAGTCTACAATGAGCAGTTCTTC.